This TCR beta chain was captured in a study of CD8+ T cells in alopecia areata. This CDR3 has 13 amino acids. V lost 0 bases and J lost 0, with 4 bases in between. Germline assignment: CDR1 SGHNT and CDR2 YYREEE (reference sequence). RNA, once extracted, was reverse transcribed into cDNA for use as the sequencing template. Sequencing was performed with immunoSEQ multiplex PCR; in TCRdb, only in-frame clones are kept and a portion is missing. This sample has fewer than 70,000 clones, with around 40% found just once. The receptor's source is a human donor with alopecia areata. The sequenced sample consisted of NKG2D-low CD8+ T cells sorted from blood. The chain couples TRBV5-4 to TRBJ2-7; D is uncertain. The CDR3 coding sequence is TGTGCCAGCAGCTTGGACCCCTCCTACGAGCAGTACTTC. It encodes CASSLDPSYEQYF.